This T cell receptor (beta chain) comes out of a study of T-cell memory formation after mild COVID-19. The germline gives CDR1 SGHNT, CDR2 YYREEE (reference sequence). The CDR3 runs 15 residues. The V and J ends lost 4 bases and 0 bases respectively, with 11 bases between them. TCRdb used MiXCR to reprocess the 5' RACE reads, holding one entry per CDR3 protein. The data show fewer than 700,000 distinct CDR3 sequences, about 20% seen once. This clonotype appeared a few times. The sequencing sample was made of PBMCs or a T cell subset sorted from them (not recorded which). This clonotype originated in an adult woman who had mild COVID-19 (a few samples of this study predate the infection). Cell type and time point are not known. The chain has TRBV5-4 and TRBJ1-3; no firm D call. The CDR3 loop reads CASSPNRDSGNTIYF. The CDR3 DNA sequence: TGTGCCAGCAGCCCGAATCGGGACTCTGGAAACACCATATATTTT. Filled out from reference TRBV5-4 and TRBJ1-3, the complete variable domain reads ETGVTQSPTHLIKTRGQQVTLRCSSQSGHNTVSWYQQALGQGPQFIFQYYREEENGRGNFPPRFSGLQFPNYSSELNVNALELDDSALYLCASSPNRDSGNTIYFGEGSWLTVV.